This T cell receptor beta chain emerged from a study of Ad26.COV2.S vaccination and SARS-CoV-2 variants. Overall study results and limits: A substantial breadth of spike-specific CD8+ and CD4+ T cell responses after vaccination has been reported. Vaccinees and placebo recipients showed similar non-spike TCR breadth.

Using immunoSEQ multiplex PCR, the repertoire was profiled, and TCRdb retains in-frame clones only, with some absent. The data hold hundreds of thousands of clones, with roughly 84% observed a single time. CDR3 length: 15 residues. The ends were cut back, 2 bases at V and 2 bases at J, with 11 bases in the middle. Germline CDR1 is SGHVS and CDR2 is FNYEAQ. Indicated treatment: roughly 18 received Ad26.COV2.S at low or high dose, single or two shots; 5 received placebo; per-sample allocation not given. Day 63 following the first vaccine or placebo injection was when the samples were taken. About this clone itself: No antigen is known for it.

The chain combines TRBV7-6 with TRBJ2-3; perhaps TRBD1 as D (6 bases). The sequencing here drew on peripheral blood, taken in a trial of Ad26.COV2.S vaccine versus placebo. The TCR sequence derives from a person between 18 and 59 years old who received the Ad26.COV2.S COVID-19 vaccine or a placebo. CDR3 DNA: TGTGCCAGCAGCTTACTTCAGGGGCCCACAGATACGCAGTATTTT. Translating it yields CASSLLQGPTDTQYF.